The next 17 T cell receptor beta chains were all read from a single sample in a study of shared clonotypes between healthy human individuals. TCRdb keeps only in-frame clones here, not all; method: immunoSEQ multiplex PCR. The sample records 2.5 million or so clones, 90% to 95% being singletons. Sequencing was performed on naive CD4+ T cells sorted from blood. Subset specified: CD45RA+ positively selected. These receptors were obtained from a man aged 18 to 29 in good health.

On this clone itself: Other nucleotide sequences in the sample specify the same CDR3. This sequence joins TRBV9 and TRBJ1-2; 7 positions match TRBD1. The J segment lost 4 bases and the V segment lost 0 bases, leaving 0 bases of the junction unmatched. The CDR3 covers 13 residues. Per germline, CDR1 SGDLS and CDR2 YYNGEE. CDR3 coding DNA: TGTGCCAGCAGCGTAGCAGGGGGCTATGGCTACACCTTC. As protein: CASSVAGGYGYTF.

The chain links TRBV2 to TRBJ1-5; D uncertain. Germline lookup yields CDR1 SNHLY and CDR2 FYNNEI. V dropped 5 bases and J dropped 3 bases, with 11 bases sitting between them. The CDR3 runs to 14 residues. CDR3: CASSYGRSNQPQHF. DNA for the CDR3: TGTGCCAGCAGTTACGGACGGTCCAATCAGCCCCAGCATTTT.

Regarding this clone: This specimen includes other DNA sequences encoding the same CDR3. The chain has TRBV7-2 and TRBJ2-7; 7 nucleotides align to TRBD2. CDR3 length equals 14 residues. Germline V CDR1 and CDR2: SGHTA, FQGNSA. V lost 1 base, J lost 3 bases, and 3 bases stayed unmatched. The CDR3: CASSLDGGGYEQYF. The CDR3 nucleotides are TGTGCCAGCAGCTTAGATGGCGGGGGCTACGAGCAGTACTTC.

The V and J genes are TRBV18 and TRBJ2-1, with D perhaps TRBD1 (5 bases). This CDR3 is 12 amino acids long. V was shortened by 4 bases and J by 5 bases, with 6 bases between the two germline ends. The germline V gene encodes CDR1 KGHSH and CDR2 LQKENI. CDR3 in DNA: TGTGCCAGCTCACTGGGGCACAATGAGCAGTTCTTC. It translates to CASSLGHNEQFF.

V and J are TRBV19 and TRBJ2-1; 8 bases map to TRBD2. Germline CDR1 and CDR2: LNHDA and SQIVND (reference sequence). V gave up 3 bases and J gave up 13 bases; unmatched junction bases: 14. This CDR3 comprises 15 residues. This CDR3 reads CASSIENSGNGRQFF. The CDR3 region has the DNA TGTGCCAGTAGTATCGAAAATAGCGGGAATGGCCGACAGTTCTTC.

The rearrangement uses TRBV13 and TRBJ1-1; no clear D gene. There are 12 residues in the CDR3. Germline loops: CDR1 PRHDT, CDR2 FYEKMQ (reference sequence). V lost 2 bases, J lost 4 bases, and 5 bases lay in between. In DNA form, the CDR3 reads TGTGCCAGCAGCTTACTATTCACTGAAGCTTTCTTT. This codes for CASSLLFTEAFF. The whole variable domain, remainder taken from reference TRBV13 and TRBJ1-1, is AAGVIQSPRHLIKEKRETATLKCYPIPRHDTVYWYQQGPGQDPQFLISFYEKMQSDKGSIPDRFSAQQFSDYHSELNMSSLELGDSALYFCASSLLFTEAFFGQGTRLTVV.

The chain links TRBV4-3 to TRBJ1-1; D is unresolved. The V end lost 1 base, the J end lost 1 base, and 16 bases lay between the germline ends. This CDR3 comprises 17 residues. Germline V lookup: CDR1 LGHNA, CDR2 YSLEER. Here the CDR3 reads CASSQVDGGHPNTEAFF. As DNA, the CDR3 is TGCGCCAGCAGCCAAGTAGACGGAGGGCACCCGAACACTGAAGCTTTCTTT.

The V gene is TRBV12-5, the J gene TRBJ2-1; possibly TRBD2 for D (6 bases). CDR1 and CDR2 from the germline V gene are LGHNT and FRNRAP. Trimming left V 0 bases short and J 5 bases short, with 17 bases between. The CDR3 is 17 amino acids. The CDR3 protein is CASGLVLSRERDNEQFF. CDR3 nucleotides: TGTGCTAGTGGTTTGGTACTTTCCCGGGAGCGAGACAATGAGCAGTTCTTC.

This chain links TRBV18 with TRBJ2-1, with 12 nucleotides matching TRBD2. Trimming took 2 bases from V and 2 from J; bases not matched to a gene: 4. CDR1 is KGHSH, CDR2 LQKENI, per germline. There are 17 residues in the CDR3. This chain's CDR3 is CASSPRLAGGAYNEQFF. The CDR3 region has the DNA TGTGCCAGCTCACCAAGGCTAGCGGGAGGGGCCTACAATGAGCAGTTCTTC.

V usage is TRBV19 and J usage is TRBJ1-2; maybe TRBD1 (5 bases). This CDR3 spans 14 amino acids. V lost 5 bases, J lost 6 bases, and 16 bases lay in between. From germline, CDR1 is LNHDA and CDR2 SQIVND (reference sequence). For the CDR3, the DNA is TGTGCCAGTAGTGAGCAGGGTAAAGGCCATGGCTACACCTTC. The encoded protein is CASSEQGKGHGYTF.

The rearrangement uses TRBV12-2 and TRBJ1-1; TRBD1, the D gene given by the table, was not confirmed from the DNA. TRBV12-2 counts as a pseudogene. This CDR3 is built from 14 residues. CDR3: CASRSPGRNTEAFF. Here the CDR3 DNA reads TGTGCAAGTCGCTCGCCAGGGCGGAACACTGAAGCTTTCTTT.

CDR3 DNA: TGCGCCAGCAGCCCGGGACAAGCCGAGCAGTACTTC. Its protein product is CASSPGQAEQYF. The chain carries TRBV5-1 and TRBJ2-7; possibly TRBD1 for D (6 bases). The CDR3 has 12 amino acids. CDR1 is SGHRS and CDR2 is YFSETQ in the germline V gene. V was pared by 4 bases and J by 6 bases, with 11 bases between.

J is TRBJ2-3 and V is TRBV7-9, with 10 nucleotides matching TRBD2. This CDR3 region has 16 residues. Germline lookup yields CDR1 SEHNR and CDR2 FQNEAQ (reference sequence). The V and J ends lost 6 bases and 4 bases, in that order; junction bases with no gene match: 10. CDR3 amino acids: CASSPPGLAKSDTQYF. As DNA, the CDR3 is TGTGCCAGCAGTCCCCCGGGACTAGCGAAGTCAGATACGCAGTATTTT.

This clone has a single count. The chain uses TRBV7-2 and TRBJ2-7; 11 bases are shared with TRBD2. In germline, CDR1 is SGHTA, CDR2 FQGNSA. Germline trimming cut 5 bases from V and 2 bases from J; bases unmatched to any gene: 5. CDR3 length: 15 residues. CDR3 nucleotides: TGTGCCAGCAGCCCGTTAGCGGGGGGGACCTACGAGCAGTACTTC. This encodes CASSPLAGGTYEQYF.

This clone was found once. The same CDR3 can be traced to other DNA sequences in this sample. The rearrangement joins TRBV5-1 to TRBJ2-5; 7 positions agree with TRBD1. Germline V gene lookup returns CDR1 SGHRS and CDR2 YFSETQ. The CDR3 is 15 amino acids. Losses at the gene ends were 0 bases for V and 5 bases for J; bases not matched to a gene: 7. The CDR3 loop reads CASSLAAGGRETQYF. The CDR3 coding sequence is TGCGCCAGCAGCTTGGCGGCAGGGGGACGGGAGACCCAGTACTTC. The whole variable domain, remainder taken from reference TRBV5-1 and TRBJ2-5, is KAGVTQTPRYLIKTRGQQVTLSCSPISGHRSVSWYQQTPGQGLQFLFEYFSETQRNKGNFPGRFSGRQFSNSRSEMNVSTLELGDSALYLCASSLAAGGRETQYFGPGTRLLVL.

This clone has a handful of counts. The same CDR3 is also encoded by other DNA sequences in this sample. This rearrangement joins TRBV7-6 to TRBJ2-5; D remains unclear. The CDR3 runs 11 residues. The germline CDR1 and CDR2 sequences are SGHVS and FNYEAQ. V was clipped by 0 bases and J by 5 bases, with 1 base between them. The CDR3 loop is CASSLAETQYF. The CDR3, as DNA: TGTGCCAGCAGCTTAGCGGAGACCCAGTACTTC.

The gene calls are TRBV7-9 and TRBJ1-1; possibly TRBD1 for D (6 bases). V lost 5 bases to trimming and J lost 1 base, with 11 bases between them. The germline gives CDR1 SEHNR, CDR2 FQNEAQ (reference sequence). The CDR3 covers 14 residues. CDR3 bases: TGTGCCAGCAGCATTTTACAGGGGAACACTGAAGCTTTCTTT. It codes for CASSILQGNTEAFF.